These T cell receptor beta chains were read from a single sample in a study of OX40 agonist ivuxolimab in advanced cancers. TCRdb keeps only in-frame clones here, not all; method: immunoSEQ multiplex PCR. The repertoire consists of over 70,000 clones, with 65% to 90% occurring once and the leading ten covering roughly 2%. The sequenced sample was CD4+ or CD8+ T cells sorted from blood, obtained in a trial of the OX40 agonist ivuxolimab. The receptors shown here come from an adult with an advanced solid tumor such as melanoma, head and neck, liver or kidney cancer. Each CDR3 is given with its conserved first and last residue. Fields, in order: J gene, D gene, clone size, V gene, CDR3 length, CDR3 protein, CDR3 DNA. A D gene is named only where the DNA matches it firmly. Clone size is stated in some rows and not others, as once, few, many or a class when expanded.

TRBJ2-7,TRBD1,NA,TRBV6-5,14,CASRTGQVNHEQYF,TGTGCCAGCAGAACGGGACAGGTAAATCACGAGCAGTACTTC
TRBJ1-1,NA,NA,TRBV2,12,CASSEANTEAFF,TGTGCCAGCAGTGAAGCGAACACTGAAGCTTTCTTT
TRBJ2-2,NA,NA,TRBV27,14,CASSSSKRNRGAVF,TGTGCCAGCAGTTCCTCGAAGAGAAACCGGGGAGCTGTTTTT
TRBJ2-7,TRBD1,NA,TRBV7-9,14,CASSSGDRAGEQYF,TGTGCCAGCAGCTCCGGGGACAGGGCGGGCGAGCAGTACTTC
TRBJ2-7,NA,NA,TRBV2,12,CASSEYVYEQYF,TGTGCCAGCAGTGAGTATGTCTACGAGCAGTACTTC
TRBJ1-6,TRBD1,NA,TRBV6-6,15,CASSGLGTGVSPLHF,TGTGCCAGCAGTGGCCTCGGGACAGGGGTCTCACCCCTCCACTTT
TRBJ2-2,NA,NA,TRBV11-2,16,CASSLDSKGNTGELFF,TGTGCCAGCAGCTTAGATTCTAAGGGAAACACCGGGGAGCTGTTTTTT
TRBJ2-3,TRBD2,NA,TRBV6-6,15,CASSSTSGGVGTQYF,TGTGCCAGCAGTTCCACTAGCGGGGGGGTGGGTACGCAGTATTTT
TRBJ2-3,TRBD2,NA,TRBV18,17,CASSRSGGARRTDTQYF,TGTGCCAGCTCACGAAGCGGGGGGGCCCGTCGCACAGATACGCAGTATTTT
TRBJ1-5,NA,NA,TRBV7-3,15,CASSPGGGSSQPQHF,TGTGCCAGCAGCCCGGGTGGGGGGTCTAGTCAGCCCCAGCATTTT
TRBJ1-3,NA,NA,TRBV7-9,15,CASSPVRGSGNTIYF,TGTGCCAGCAGCCCGGTTAGGGGCTCTGGAAACACCATATATTTT
TRBJ1-2,TRBD1,NA,TRBV5-1,15,CASSSRRGQIYGYTF,TGCGCCAGCAGCTCGCGAAGGGGGCAGATCTATGGCTACACCTTC
TRBJ1-1,TRBD1,once,TRBV6-6,14,CASSYRQGSTEAFF,TGTGCCAGCAGTTACCGACAGGGGAGCACTGAAGCTTTCTTT
TRBJ1-2,NA,NA,TRBV6-5,12,CASTERGRGYTF,TGTGCCAGCACCGAGAGGGGCCGGGGCTACACCTTC
TRBJ1-3,NA,NA,TRBV19,14,CASSMVGTGNTIYF,TGTGCCAGTAGTATGGTGGGGACTGGAAACACCATATATTTT
TRBJ2-1,NA,NA,TRBV4-1,16,CASSQDLQLVSSEQFF,TGCGCCAGCAGCCAAGATCTCCAGCTAGTCAGCAGTGAGCAGTTCTTC
TRBJ1-3,NA,few,TRBV7-9,14,CASRRVPPGNTIYF,TGTGCCAGCAGGAGGGTTCCCCCTGGAAACACCATATATTTT
TRBJ2-5,TRBD1,NA,TRBV7-2,16,CASSLVGTGGQETQYF,TGTGCCAGCAGCTTAGTGGGAACAGGGGGGCAAGAGACCCAGTACTTC
TRBJ2-3,NA,NA,TRBV6-5,14,CASSAGYPQGTQYF,TGTGCCAGCAGTGCGGGGTATCCACAAGGGACGCAGTATTTT
TRBJ1-3,NA,few,TRBV5-1,12,CASSPTGNTIYF,TGCGCCAGCAGCCCGACTGGAAACACCATATATTTT
TRBJ2-5,NA,NA,TRBV9,13,CASSVATIETQYF,TGTGCCAGCAGCGTAGCTACAATAGAGACCCAGTACTTC
TRBJ1-2,TRBD1,NA,TRBV7-2,14,CASSKTAGGAGYTF,TGTGCCAGCAGCAAGACCGCAGGGGGCGCGGGCTACACCTTC
TRBJ1-4,TRBD1,NA,TRBV2,16,CASSRGGPGGNEKLFF,TGTGCCAGCAGCCGAGGGGGGCCAGGGGGAAATGAAAAACTGTTTTTT
TRBJ2-3,NA,NA,TRBV12-5,14,CASVDRRGTDTQYF,TGTGCTAGCGTAGACAGGCGGGGCACAGATACGCAGTATTTT
TRBJ2-5,TRBD2,NA,TRBV5-1,15,CASSSSSGGASPQYF,TGCGCCAGCAGCTCCTCTAGCGGGGGGGCCTCCCCCCAGTACTTC
TRBJ1-2,NA,NA,TRBV2,16,CASSVRRARGNYGYTF,TGTGCCAGCAGTGTCCGTCGGGCGAGGGGTAACTATGGCTACACCTTC
TRBJ2-7,TRBD1,NA,TRBV2,14,CASREGTGGSEQYF,TGTGCCAGCAGAGAAGGGACAGGGGGCTCCGAGCAGTACTTC